The rows below give T cell receptor beta chains drawn from one sample of a study of technical replicates of blood from several donors. Generated by immunoSEQ multiplex PCR, the TCRdb table keeps only in-frame clones and is missing some. There are roughly 90,000 clones in the sample; approximately 94% occur only once, and 0.24% lies in the top ten. The sample comprised T cells isolated from PBMCs. The source of these receptors is a human donor in good health. Both conserved end residues are part of each CDR3. Fields, in order: J gene, D gene, V gene, CDR3 length, CDR3 protein. A D gene is named only where the DNA matches it firmly.

J gene: TRBJ2-1; D gene: TRBD2; V gene: TRBV19; CDR3 length: 15; CDR3 protein: CASSTLAASYNEQFF
J gene: TRBJ1-4; D gene: NA; V gene: TRBV7-8; CDR3 length: 11; CDR3 protein: CASSLGGLVFF
J gene: TRBJ1-3; D gene: TRBD1; V gene: TRBV5-1; CDR3 length: 15; CDR3 protein: CASRSGTGLVHTIYF
J gene: TRBJ2-7; D gene: NA; V gene: TRBV6-1; CDR3 length: 15; CDR3 protein: CASSGGGGSYYEQYF
J gene: TRBJ2-3; D gene: NA; V gene: TRBV2; CDR3 length: 16; CDR3 protein: CASSEAAVTGTDTQYF
J gene: TRBJ1-2; D gene: NA; V gene: TRBV6-5; CDR3 length: 16; CDR3 protein: CASSLTPGDFNYGYTF
J gene: TRBJ2-7; D gene: NA; V gene: TRBV28; CDR3 length: 14; CDR3 protein: CASSYTGPLYEQYF
J gene: TRBJ1-5; D gene: NA; V gene: TRBV9; CDR3 length: 17; CDR3 protein: CASSAGWTVNSNQPQHF
J gene: TRBJ2-7; D gene: NA; V gene: TRBV6-5; CDR3 length: 12; CDR3 protein: CASRDSSYEQYF
J gene: TRBJ1-1; D gene: TRBD1; V gene: TRBV29-1; CDR3 length: 12; CDR3 protein: CSGTGLHTEAFF
J gene: TRBJ2-1; D gene: NA; V gene: TRBV9; CDR3 length: 15; CDR3 protein: CASSVAPGGNNEQFF
J gene: TRBJ1-1; D gene: NA; V gene: TRBV5-4; CDR3 length: 13; CDR3 protein: CASSLGVNTEAFF
J gene: TRBJ2-3; D gene: NA; V gene: TRBV6-1; CDR3 length: 12; CDR3 protein: CASTLGTDTQYF
J gene: TRBJ2-1; D gene: TRBD2; V gene: TRBV10-1; CDR3 length: 14; CDR3 protein: CASSPRGGRDEQFF
J gene: TRBJ2-1; D gene: NA; V gene: TRBV18; CDR3 length: 16; CDR3 protein: CASSPPGPQRGNEQFF
J gene: TRBJ1-2; D gene: TRBD1; V gene: TRBV6-6; CDR3 length: 13; CDR3 protein: CASSVDRTYGYTF
J gene: TRBJ1-3; D gene: NA; V gene: TRBV6-1; CDR3 length: 14; CDR3 protein: CASSDPLPLNTIYF
J gene: TRBJ2-7; D gene: TRBD1; V gene: TRBV27; CDR3 length: 14; CDR3 protein: CASSFRGQGNEQYF
J gene: TRBJ1-2; D gene: TRBD1; V gene: TRBV4-1; CDR3 length: 22; CDR3 protein: CASSQDRLGVYHRDSTNYGYTF
J gene: TRBJ2-3; D gene: NA; V gene: TRBV2; CDR3 length: 11; CDR3 protein: CASSIADTQYF
J gene: TRBJ2-7; D gene: TRBD1; V gene: TRBV11-2; CDR3 length: 16; CDR3 protein: CASSSTKGQGPYEQYF
J gene: TRBJ2-3; D gene: NA; V gene: TRBV5-1; CDR3 length: 14; CDR3 protein: CASSLGLVVDTQYF
J gene: TRBJ2-6; D gene: NA; V gene: TRBV15; CDR3 length: 16; CDR3 protein: CATSRGSGSGANVLTF
J gene: TRBJ2-7; D gene: NA; V gene: TRBV29-1; CDR3 length: 12; CDR3 protein: CSVRTEIYEQYF
J gene: TRBJ1-5; D gene: NA; V gene: TRBV27; CDR3 length: 13; CDR3 protein: CASSFGDTQPQHF
J gene: TRBJ1-1; D gene: NA; V gene: TRBV5-1; CDR3 length: 15; CDR3 protein: CASSLGGGANTEAFF
J gene: TRBJ1-4; D gene: NA; V gene: TRBV7-8; CDR3 length: 18; CDR3 protein: CASSFTRWPRGTNEKLFF
J gene: TRBJ2-7; D gene: TRBD2; V gene: TRBV6-6; CDR3 length: 16; CDR3 protein: CASSSPAGTRILEQYF
J gene: TRBJ2-3; D gene: NA; V gene: TRBV9; CDR3 length: 14; CDR3 protein: CASSPFTITDTQYF
J gene: TRBJ1-3; D gene: TRBD1; V gene: TRBV6-6; CDR3 length: 15; CDR3 protein: CASSFGQGGENTIYF
J gene: TRBJ2-3; D gene: TRBD2; V gene: TRBV5-6; CDR3 length: 15; CDR3 protein: CASRFLAGAPDTQYF
J gene: TRBJ1-1; D gene: NA; V gene: TRBV30; CDR3 length: 13; CDR3 protein: CAWNRDRRTEAFF
J gene: TRBJ2-7; D gene: TRBD1; V gene: TRBV9; CDR3 length: 15; CDR3 protein: CASSVAPGQDYEQYF
J gene: TRBJ2-7; D gene: NA; V gene: TRBV6-5; CDR3 length: 11; CDR3 protein: CASRLRNEQYF
J gene: TRBJ2-3; D gene: NA; V gene: TRBV11-2; CDR3 length: 16; CDR3 protein: CASAMGGSGGTDTQYF
J gene: TRBJ2-2; D gene: NA; V gene: TRBV5-6; CDR3 length: 14; CDR3 protein: CASTRPGSTGELFF
J gene: TRBJ1-3; D gene: TRBD1; V gene: TRBV28; CDR3 length: 14; CDR3 protein: CASRDRGTGNTIYF
J gene: TRBJ1-6; D gene: NA; V gene: TRBV2; CDR3 length: 16; CDR3 protein: CASSERGYSYNSPLHF
J gene: TRBJ2-1; D gene: NA; V gene: TRBV4-1; CDR3 length: 16; CDR3 protein: CASSQDPPQIYNEQFF
J gene: TRBJ2-5; D gene: TRBD1; V gene: TRBV29-1; CDR3 length: 13; CDR3 protein: CSVDGTVQETQYF
J gene: TRBJ1-4; D gene: NA; V gene: TRBV5-8; CDR3 length: 16; CDR3 protein: CASSLGQASTNEKLFF
J gene: TRBJ1-4; D gene: NA; V gene: TRBV5-6; CDR3 length: 14; CDR3 protein: CASSLLQGGEKLFF
J gene: TRBJ2-7; D gene: TRBD2; V gene: TRBV11-3; CDR3 length: 15; CDR3 protein: CASSLGGTKSYEQYF
J gene: TRBJ1-1; D gene: NA; V gene: TRBV5-4; CDR3 length: 14; CDR3 protein: CASSHANLNTEAFF
J gene: TRBJ2-7; D gene: NA; V gene: TRBV10-3; CDR3 length: 22; CDR3 protein: CAISESTREKWARMLPSYEQYF
J gene: TRBJ2-3; D gene: NA; V gene: TRBV2; CDR3 length: 15; CDR3 protein: CASSAPGGGTDTQYF
J gene: TRBJ2-2; D gene: NA; V gene: TRBV27; CDR3 length: 14; CDR3 protein: CASNRSWRAGELFF
J gene: TRBJ2-3; D gene: TRBD1; V gene: TRBV19; CDR3 length: 15; CDR3 protein: CASRRQGSGGDTQYF
J gene: TRBJ1-2; D gene: NA; V gene: TRBV6-5; CDR3 length: 13; CDR3 protein: CASSYSPDYGYTF
J gene: TRBJ2-2; D gene: NA; V gene: TRBV6-6; CDR3 length: 15; CDR3 protein: CASSLQGPGTGELFF
J gene: TRBJ1-1; D gene: NA; V gene: TRBV30; CDR3 length: 11; CDR3 protein: CAWSVRAGAFF
J gene: TRBJ1-2; D gene: TRBD1; V gene: TRBV13; CDR3 length: 15; CDR3 protein: CASSGRTGIDYGYTF
J gene: TRBJ2-7; D gene: TRBD2; V gene: TRBV7-2; CDR3 length: 14; CDR3 protein: CASSLAASGYEQYF
J gene: TRBJ2-3; D gene: NA; V gene: TRBV5-1; CDR3 length: 14; CDR3 protein: CASSPRLGTDTQYF
J gene: TRBJ1-5; D gene: NA; V gene: TRBV7-8; CDR3 length: 18; CDR3 protein: CASSPRGGPPGSNQPQHF